Listed below are T cell receptor beta chains from one sample, sequenced in a study of cytomegalovirus exposure and HLA in healthy donors. Here immunoSEQ multiplex PCR was the method, and the copy in TCRdb shows in-frame clones only, minus some. In the table there are 200,000 to 250,000 clones, roughly 68% of which are singletons. Sequencing was performed on PBMCs. These receptor sequences come from a man in his forties or fifties in good health and CMV-seropositive. The CDR3 runs from the conserved cysteine through the conserved F or W. D genes are given only for firm matches. Rows may omit the clone size; those that give it use once, few, many or a size class.

j_call: TRBJ2-1; v_call: TRBV5-6; clone_size: -; d_call: TRBD2; cdr3_aa: CASSSSGRNQFF; cdr3_nt: TGTGCCAGCAGTTCTAGCGGGAGAAACCAGTTCTTC
j_call: TRBJ1-6; v_call: TRBV4-1; clone_size: few; d_call: -; cdr3_aa: CASSKGESYNSPLHF; cdr3_nt: TGCGCCAGCAGTAAAGGGGAATCCTATAATTCACCCCTCCACTTT
j_call: TRBJ1-1; v_call: TRBV2; clone_size: -; d_call: -; cdr3_aa: CASSARQGLRTEAFF; cdr3_nt: TGTGCCAGCAGCGCCCGACAAGGACTTCGGACTGAAGCTTTCTTT
j_call: TRBJ1-5; v_call: TRBV19; clone_size: once; d_call: TRBD1; cdr3_aa: CVKPRTGGNQPQHF; cdr3_nt: TGTGTCAAACCCCGTACAGGGGGCAATCAGCCCCAGCATTTT
j_call: TRBJ1-5; v_call: TRBV4-2; clone_size: -; d_call: TRBD1; cdr3_aa: CASSLRDRENQPQHF; cdr3_nt: TGTGCCAGCAGCCTTCGAGACAGGGAGAATCAGCCCCAGCATTTT
j_call: TRBJ2-5; v_call: TRBV6-6; clone_size: -; d_call: TRBD2; cdr3_aa: CASSYHSGATQYF; cdr3_nt: TGTGCCAGCAGTTACCACAGCGGGGCGACCCAGTACTTC
j_call: TRBJ2-7; v_call: TRBV6-1; clone_size: -; d_call: -; cdr3_aa: CTSSSPGVTYEQYF; cdr3_nt: TGTACCAGCAGTTCCCCCGGGGTTACCTACGAGCAGTACTTC
j_call: TRBJ2-3; v_call: TRBV7-6; clone_size: -; d_call: TRBD1; cdr3_aa: CASSLGQGVTDTQYF; cdr3_nt: TGTGCCAGCAGCTTAGGGCAGGGGGTCACAGATACGCAGTATTTT
j_call: TRBJ2-7; v_call: TRBV7-7; clone_size: -; d_call: -; cdr3_aa: CASSLLTRRGTYEQYF; cdr3_nt: TGTGCCAGCAGCTTATTGACTCGTAGGGGAACCTACGAGCAGTACTTC
j_call: TRBJ2-5; v_call: TRBV5-4; clone_size: -; d_call: -; cdr3_aa: CASSLLPQETQYF; cdr3_nt: TGTGCCAGCAGCTTGCTCCCCCAAGAGACCCAGTACTTC
j_call: TRBJ1-1; v_call: TRBV27; clone_size: -; d_call: -; cdr3_aa: CASSLWRDGNTEAFF; cdr3_nt: TGTGCCAGCAGTTTATGGAGGGACGGGAACACTGAAGCTTTCTTT
j_call: TRBJ2-1; v_call: TRBV25-1; clone_size: -; d_call: -; cdr3_aa: CASSESGQGKNEQFF; cdr3_nt: TGTGCCAGCAGTGAATCGGGTCAGGGGAAGAATGAGCAGTTCTTC
j_call: TRBJ2-1; v_call: TRBV7-6; clone_size: -; d_call: TRBD2; cdr3_aa: CASSPLAGVVYNEQFF; cdr3_nt: TGTGCCAGCAGCCCACTAGCGGGGGTTGTTTACAATGAGCAGTTCTTC
j_call: TRBJ2-1; v_call: TRBV19; clone_size: -; d_call: -; cdr3_aa: CASNQWESSYNEQFF; cdr3_nt: TGTGCCAGTAACCAGTGGGAGTCCTCCTACAATGAGCAGTTCTTC
j_call: TRBJ2-7; v_call: TRBV7-2; clone_size: -; d_call: -; cdr3_aa: CASSTSGRVYEQYF; cdr3_nt: TGTGCCAGCAGCACATCGGGCAGGGTGTACGAGCAGTACTTC